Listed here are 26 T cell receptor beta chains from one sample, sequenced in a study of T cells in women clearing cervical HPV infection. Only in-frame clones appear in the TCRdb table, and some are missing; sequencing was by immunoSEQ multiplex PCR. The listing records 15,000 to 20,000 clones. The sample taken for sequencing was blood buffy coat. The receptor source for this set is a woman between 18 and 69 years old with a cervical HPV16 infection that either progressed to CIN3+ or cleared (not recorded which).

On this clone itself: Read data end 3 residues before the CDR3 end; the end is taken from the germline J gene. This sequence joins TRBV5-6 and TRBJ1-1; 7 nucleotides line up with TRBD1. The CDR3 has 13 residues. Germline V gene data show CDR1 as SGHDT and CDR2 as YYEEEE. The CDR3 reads CASSPTGVGGAFF. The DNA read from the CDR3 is TGTGCCAGCAGCCCAACAGGGGTAGGGGGA.

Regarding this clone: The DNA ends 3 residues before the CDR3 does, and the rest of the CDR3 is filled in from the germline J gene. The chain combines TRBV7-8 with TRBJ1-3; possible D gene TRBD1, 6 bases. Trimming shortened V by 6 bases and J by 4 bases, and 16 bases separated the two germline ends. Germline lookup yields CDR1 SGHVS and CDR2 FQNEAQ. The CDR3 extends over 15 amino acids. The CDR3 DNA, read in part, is TGTGCCAGCAGTTCAGGGCTGGGGGCCGGAAACACC. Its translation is CASSSGLGAGNT. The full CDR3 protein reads CASSSGLGAGNTIYF.

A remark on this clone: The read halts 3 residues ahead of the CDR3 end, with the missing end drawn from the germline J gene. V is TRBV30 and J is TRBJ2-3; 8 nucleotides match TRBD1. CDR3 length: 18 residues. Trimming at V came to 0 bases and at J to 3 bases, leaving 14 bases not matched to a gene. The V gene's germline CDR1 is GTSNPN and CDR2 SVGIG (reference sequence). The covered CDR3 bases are TGTGCCTGGAGTGTATCTAGTCCGAGACAGGGGAGAACAGATACG. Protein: CAWSVSSPRQGRTDT. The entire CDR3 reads CAWSVSSPRQGRTDTQYF.

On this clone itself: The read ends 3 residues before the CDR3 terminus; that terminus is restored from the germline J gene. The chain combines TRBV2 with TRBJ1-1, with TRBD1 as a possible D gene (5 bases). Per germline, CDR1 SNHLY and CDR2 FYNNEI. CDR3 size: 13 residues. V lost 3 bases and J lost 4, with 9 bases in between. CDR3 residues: CASSDREITEAFF. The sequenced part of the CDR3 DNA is TGTGCCAGCAGTGACAGGGAAATCACTGAA.

Here the CDR3 reads CASSPPGGGNEQFF. CDR3 DNA, as far as it was read: TGTGCCAGCAGCCCTCCCGGGGGGGGGAATGAG. The gene calls are TRBV12-3 or TRBV12-4 and TRBJ2-1; 8 nucleotides agree with TRBD2. Coverage ceases 3 residues before the CDR3 finishes, and the germline J gene fills in the end. V was pared by 6 bases and J by 7 bases, with 8 bases of the junction left unmatched. The CDR3 spans 14 residues.

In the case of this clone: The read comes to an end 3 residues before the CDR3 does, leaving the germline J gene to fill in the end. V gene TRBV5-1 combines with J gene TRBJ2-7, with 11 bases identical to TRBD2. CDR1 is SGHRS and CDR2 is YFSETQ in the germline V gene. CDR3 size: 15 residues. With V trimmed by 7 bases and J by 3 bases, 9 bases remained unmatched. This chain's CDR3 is CASSHSGGAHYEQYF. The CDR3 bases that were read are TGCGCCAGCTCTCATAGCGGGGGGGCTCACTACGAG.

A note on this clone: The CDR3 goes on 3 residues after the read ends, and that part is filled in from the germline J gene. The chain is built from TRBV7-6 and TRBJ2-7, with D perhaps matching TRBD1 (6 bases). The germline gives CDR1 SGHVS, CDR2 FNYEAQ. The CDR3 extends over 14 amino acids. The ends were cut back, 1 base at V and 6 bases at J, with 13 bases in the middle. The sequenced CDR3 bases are TGTGCCAGCAGCTTAGGAGTACAGGGAACCGAG. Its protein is CASSLGVQGTE. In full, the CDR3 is CASSLGVQGTEQYF.

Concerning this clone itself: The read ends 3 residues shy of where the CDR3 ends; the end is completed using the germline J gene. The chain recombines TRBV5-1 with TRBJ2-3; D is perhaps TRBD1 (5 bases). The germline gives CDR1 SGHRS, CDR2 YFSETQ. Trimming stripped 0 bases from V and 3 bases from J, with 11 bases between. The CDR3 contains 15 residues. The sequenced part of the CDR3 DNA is TGCGCCAGCAGCTTGGCGTCCGCAGGGACAGATACG. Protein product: CASSLASAGTDT. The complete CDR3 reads CASSLASAGTDTQYF.

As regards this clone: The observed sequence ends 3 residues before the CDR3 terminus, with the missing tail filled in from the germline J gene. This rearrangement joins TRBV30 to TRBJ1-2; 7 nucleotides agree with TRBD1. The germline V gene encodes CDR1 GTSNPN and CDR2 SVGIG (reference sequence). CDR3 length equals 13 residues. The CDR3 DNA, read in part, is TGTGCCTGGAGTACGACTGGGGACAGAGGC. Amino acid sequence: CAWSTTGDRG. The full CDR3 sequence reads CAWSTTGDRGYTF.

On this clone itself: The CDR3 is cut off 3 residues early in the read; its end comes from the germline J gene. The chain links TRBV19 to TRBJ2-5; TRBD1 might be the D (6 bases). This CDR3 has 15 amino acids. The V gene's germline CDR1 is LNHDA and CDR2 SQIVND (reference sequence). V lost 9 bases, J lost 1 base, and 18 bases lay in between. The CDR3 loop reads CASRGGSKGQETQYF. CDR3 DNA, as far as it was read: TGTGCCAGCCGAGGGGGAAGTAAGGGCCAAGAGACC.

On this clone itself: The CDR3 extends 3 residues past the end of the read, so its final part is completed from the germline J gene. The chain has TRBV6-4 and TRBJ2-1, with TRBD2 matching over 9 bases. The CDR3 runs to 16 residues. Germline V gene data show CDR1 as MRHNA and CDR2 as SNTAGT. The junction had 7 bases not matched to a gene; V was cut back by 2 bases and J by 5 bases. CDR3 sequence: CASSDIGGGANNEQFF. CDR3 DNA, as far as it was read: TGTGCCAGCAGTGACATTGGCGGGGGGGCCAACAATGAG.

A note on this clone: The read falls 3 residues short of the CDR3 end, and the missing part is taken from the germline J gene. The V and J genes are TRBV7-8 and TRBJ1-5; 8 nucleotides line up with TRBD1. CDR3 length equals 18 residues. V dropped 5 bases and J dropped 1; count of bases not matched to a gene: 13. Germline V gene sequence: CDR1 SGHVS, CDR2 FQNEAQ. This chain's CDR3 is CASSAHKAGGTSNQPQHF. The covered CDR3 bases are TGTGCCAGCAGCGCCCATAAAGCAGGGGGCACAAGCAATCAGCCC.

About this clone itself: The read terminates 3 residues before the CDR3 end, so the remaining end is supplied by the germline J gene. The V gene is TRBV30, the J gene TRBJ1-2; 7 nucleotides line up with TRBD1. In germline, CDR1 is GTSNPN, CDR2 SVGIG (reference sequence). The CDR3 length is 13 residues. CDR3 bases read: TGTGCCTGGAGCGATGACAGGGTTTGGGGC. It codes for CAWSDDRVWG. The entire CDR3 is CAWSDDRVWGYTF.

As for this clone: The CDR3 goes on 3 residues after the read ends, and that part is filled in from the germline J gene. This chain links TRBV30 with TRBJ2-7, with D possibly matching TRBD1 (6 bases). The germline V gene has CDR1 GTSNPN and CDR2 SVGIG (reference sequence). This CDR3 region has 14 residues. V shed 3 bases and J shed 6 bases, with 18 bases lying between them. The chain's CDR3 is CAWRPGTSYFEQYF. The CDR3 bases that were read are TGTGCCTGGAGACCCGGGACATCGTATTTCGAG.

CDR3 DNA (partial): TGCGCCAGCAGCTTCTCAAGACAGAATTACGAG. Translating gives CASSFSRQNYE. The whole CDR3 protein is CASSFSRQNYEQYF. The gene calls are TRBV5-1 and TRBJ2-7, with a tentative D call TRBD1 (5 bases). The read finishes 3 residues shy of the CDR3 end, and the germline J gene is used to complete it. Germline assignment: CDR1 SGHRS and CDR2 YFSETQ. V lost 2 bases, J lost 4 bases, and 13 bases lay in between. There are 14 residues in the CDR3.

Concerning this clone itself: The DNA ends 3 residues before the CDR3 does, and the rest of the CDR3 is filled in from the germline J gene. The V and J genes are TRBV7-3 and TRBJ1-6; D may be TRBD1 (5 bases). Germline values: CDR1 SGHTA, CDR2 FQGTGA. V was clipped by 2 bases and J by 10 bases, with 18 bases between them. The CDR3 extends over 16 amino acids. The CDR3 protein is CASSLSPREGRSPLHF. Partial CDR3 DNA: TGTGCCAGCAGCTTATCCCCACGGGAGGGGAGGTCACCC.

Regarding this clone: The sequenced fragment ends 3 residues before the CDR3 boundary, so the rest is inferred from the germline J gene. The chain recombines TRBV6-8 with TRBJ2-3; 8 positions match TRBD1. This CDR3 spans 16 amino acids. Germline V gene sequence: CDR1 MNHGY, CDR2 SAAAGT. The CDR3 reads CAIPPPRGPLQETQYF. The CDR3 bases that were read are TGTGCCATCCCCCCTCCCAGGGGGCCCCTTCAAGAGACG.

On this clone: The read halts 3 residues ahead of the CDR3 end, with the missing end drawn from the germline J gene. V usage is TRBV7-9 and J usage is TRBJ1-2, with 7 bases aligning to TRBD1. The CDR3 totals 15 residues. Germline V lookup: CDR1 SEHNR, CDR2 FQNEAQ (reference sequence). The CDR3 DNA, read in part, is TGTGCCAGCAGCTTAGAGGGGACAGACACAGATACC. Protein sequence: CASSLEGTDTDT. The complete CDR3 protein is CASSLEGTDTDTYTF.

The part of the CDR3 DNA that was read is TGCAGTGCTCGGACTAGCGGAAGTAGCACAGATACG. Its translation is CSARTSGSSTDT. The full CDR3 sequence reads CSARTSGSSTDTQYF. V gene TRBV20-1 combines with J gene TRBJ2-3; 10 bases are a match to TRBD2. Read coverage stops 3 residues before the CDR3 terminus; the germline J gene supplies the remainder. The CDR3 is 15 residues long. The V and J ends lost 5 bases and 0 bases, in that order; junction bases with no gene match: 5. Germline CDR1 and CDR2: DFQATT and SNEGSKA (reference sequence).

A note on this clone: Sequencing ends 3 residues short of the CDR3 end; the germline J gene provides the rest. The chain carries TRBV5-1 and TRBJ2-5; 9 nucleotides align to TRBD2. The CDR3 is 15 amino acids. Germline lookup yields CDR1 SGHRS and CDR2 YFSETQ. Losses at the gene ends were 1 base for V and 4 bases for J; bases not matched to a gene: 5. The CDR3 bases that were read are TGCGCCAGCAGCTTGAAGAGCGGGGGGTCAGAGACC. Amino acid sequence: CASSLKSGGSET. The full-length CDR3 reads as CASSLKSGGSETQYF.

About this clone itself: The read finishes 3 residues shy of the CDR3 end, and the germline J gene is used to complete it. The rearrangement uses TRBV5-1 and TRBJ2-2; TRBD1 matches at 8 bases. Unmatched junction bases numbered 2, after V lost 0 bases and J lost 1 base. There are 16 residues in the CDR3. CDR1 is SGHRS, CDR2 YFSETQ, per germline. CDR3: CASSLAGTGNTGELFF. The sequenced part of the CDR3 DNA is TGCGCCAGCAGCTTGGCCGGGACAGGGAACACCGGGGAG.

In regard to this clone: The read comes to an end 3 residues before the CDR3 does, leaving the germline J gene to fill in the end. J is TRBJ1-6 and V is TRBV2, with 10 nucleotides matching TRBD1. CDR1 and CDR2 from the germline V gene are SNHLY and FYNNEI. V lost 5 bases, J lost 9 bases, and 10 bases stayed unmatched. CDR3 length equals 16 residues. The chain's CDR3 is CASSTQTGGVGSPLHF. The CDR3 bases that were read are TGTGCCAGCAGTACCCAGACAGGGGGCGTAGGTTCACCC. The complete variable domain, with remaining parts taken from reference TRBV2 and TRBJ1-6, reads EPEVTQTPSHQVTQMGQEVILRCVPISNHLYFYWYRQILGQKVEFLVSFYNNEISEKSEIFDDQFSVERPDGSNFTLKIRSTKLEDSAMYFCASSTQTGGVGSPLHFGNGTRLTVT.

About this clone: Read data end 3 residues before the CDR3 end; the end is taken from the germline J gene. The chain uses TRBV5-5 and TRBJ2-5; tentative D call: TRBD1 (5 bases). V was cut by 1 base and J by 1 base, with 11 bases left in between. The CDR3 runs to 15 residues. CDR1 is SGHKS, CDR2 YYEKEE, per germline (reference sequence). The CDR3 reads CASSLQGATQETQYF. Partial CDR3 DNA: TGTGCCAGCAGCTTGCAAGGGGCGACCCAAGAGACC.

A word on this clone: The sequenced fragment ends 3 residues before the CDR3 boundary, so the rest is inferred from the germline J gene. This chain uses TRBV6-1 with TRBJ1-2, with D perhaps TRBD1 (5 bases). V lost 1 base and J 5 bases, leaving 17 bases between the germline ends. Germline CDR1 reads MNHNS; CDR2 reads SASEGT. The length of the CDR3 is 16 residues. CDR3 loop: CASSEGRRGVGYGYTF. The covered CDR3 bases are TGTGCCAGCAGTGAAGGTCGTCGGGGGGTTGGATATGGC.

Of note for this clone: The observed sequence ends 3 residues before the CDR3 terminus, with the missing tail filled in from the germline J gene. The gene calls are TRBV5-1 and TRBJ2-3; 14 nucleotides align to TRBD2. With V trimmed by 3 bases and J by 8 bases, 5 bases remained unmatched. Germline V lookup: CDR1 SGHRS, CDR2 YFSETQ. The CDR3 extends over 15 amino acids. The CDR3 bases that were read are TGCGCCAGCAGCTCGACTAGCGGGGGGGCCGCTACG. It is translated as CASSSTSGGAAT. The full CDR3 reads CASSSTSGGAATQYF.

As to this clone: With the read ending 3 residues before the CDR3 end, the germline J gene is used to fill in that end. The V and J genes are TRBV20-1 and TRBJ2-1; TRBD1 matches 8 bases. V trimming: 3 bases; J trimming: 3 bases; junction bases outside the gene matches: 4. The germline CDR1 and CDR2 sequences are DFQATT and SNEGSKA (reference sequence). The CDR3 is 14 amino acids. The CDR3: CSASDRGVYNEQFF. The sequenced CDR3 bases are TGCAGTGCTAGCGACAGGGGAGTCTACAATGAG.